Listed below are T cell receptor beta chains from one sample, sequenced in a study of shared clonotypes between healthy human individuals. Some clones are missing from TCRdb's copy, which holds only in-frame ones; the method was immunoSEQ multiplex PCR. The data contain over 850,000 clones, approximately 80% of them singletons. Sequenced: memory CD4+ T cells from PBMCs. The receptors come from a man aged 18 to 30 in good health. Some clones in this sample may be carry-over from other donors' samples. Each CDR3 is given with its conserved first and last residue. D genes are given only for firm matches. The size entry is marked missing in some rows and otherwise reads once, few, many or a size class.

TRBV10-3	15	.	TRBJ1-2	TRBD1	TGTGCCATCAGTGAGGCCCCCCACAGGGGGGATGGCTACACCTTC	CAISEAPHRGDGYTF
TRBV19	15	.	TRBJ1-5	.	TGTGCCAGTAGTATATGGGCGGGGCTCGATCAGCCCCAGCATTTT	CASSIWAGLDQPQHF
TRBV7-3	13	.	TRBJ2-2	TRBD1	TGTGCCAGCAGGGCTACAGGGGCCGGGGAGCTGTTTTTT	CASRATGAGELFF
TRBV19	14	.	TRBJ2-1	.	TGTGCCACCCAGAAGGAGGGAACCTACAATGAGCAGTTCTTC	CATQKEGTYNEQFF
TRBV11-2	15	few	TRBJ2-2	.	TGTGCCAGCAGCCCCGGACTCCTGAACACCGGGGAGCTGTTTTTT	CASSPGLLNTGELFF
TRBV5-8	15	.	TRBJ2-5	.	TGTGCCAGCACCCGGTCCGGGCAGGTCCAAGAGACCCAGTACTTC	CASTRSGQVQETQYF
TRBV7-2	14	.	TRBJ1-1	.	TGTGCCAGCAGCCCTACCAGAAGGGTGGCTGAAGCTTTCTTT	CASSPTRRVAEAFF
TRBV2	12	.	TRBJ1-2	.	TGTGCCACCCGGGGCGTAGGTTATGGCTACACCTTC	CATRGVGYGYTF
TRBV28	17	once	TRBJ2-2	TRBD1	TGTGCCAGCAGTTCTGCACGCGGACAGGGGGCTGGCGGGGAGCTGTTTTTT	CASSSARGQGAGGELFF
TRBV5-6	14	.	TRBJ2-3	.	TGTGCCAGCCACATCGGAGGGAACACAGATACGCAGTATTTT	CASHIGGNTDTQYF
TRBV7-2	14	.	TRBJ1-1	.	TGTGCCAGCAGCTTTTCGCAGTCGAACGCTGAAGCTTTCTTT	CASSFSQSNAEAFF
TRBV5-4	16	.	TRBJ2-5	TRBD2	TGTGCCAGCAGCTTGGGGGGACTAGCGGACCAAGAGACCCAGTACTTC	CASSLGGLADQETQYF
TRBV29-1	14	.	TRBJ2-1	.	TGCAGCGTTCTCGTAGTAAAGGCCTACAATGAGCAGTTCTTC	CSVLVVKAYNEQFF
TRBV11-2	15	.	TRBJ2-7	TRBD1	TGTGCCAGCAGCGGGGTCCGGGACAGGGGGCGCGAGCAGTACTTC	CASSGVRDRGREQYF
TRBV7-9	15	few	TRBJ1-1	TRBD1	TGTGCCACCATAGGGACAGGGCTTATGAACACTGAAGCTTTCTTT	CATIGTGLMNTEAFF
TRBV5-1	18	many	TRBJ1-2	.	TGCGCCAGCAGCCAACCCCCTCGGGGAGGGACTGCCCAATATCGGGAGACATTC	CASSQPPRGGTAQYRETF
TRBV11-1	15	.	TRBJ2-7	.	TGTGCCAGCAGCTCCCGGTTGTCCCTCGCCTACGAGCAGTACTTC	CASSSRLSLAYEQYF
TRBV11-2	17	.	TRBJ1-2	TRBD1	TGTGCCAGCAGCCAACCGATGGGCGGACAGGCTAACTATGGCTACACCTTC	CASSQPMGGQANYGYTF
TRBV5-1	15	once	TRBJ2-2	.	TGCGCCAGCAGCTTCATGACTAGGGATACCGGGGAGCTGTTTTTT	CASSFMTRDTGELFF
TRBV5-5	15	.	TRBJ1-3	TRBD1	TGTGCCAGCAGGGGGACAGGGTACTCTGGAAACACCATATATTTT	CASRGTGYSGNTIYF
TRBV11-2	14	.	TRBJ1-2	.	TGTGCCAGCAGCTTAGGGCTAGGGGCCTATGGCTACACCTTC	CASSLGLGAYGYTF
TRBV2	13	once	TRBJ1-1	TRBD1	TGTGCCAGCTCGGGACAGTGGAACACTGAAGCTTTCTTT	CASSGQWNTEAFF
TRBV7-2	18	.	TRBJ2-6	.	TGTGCCAGCAGGTCACAGGGACACCGCCTCTCTGGGGCCAACGTCCTGACTTTC	CASRSQGHRLSGANVLTF
TRBV5-6	13	.	TRBJ1-1	.	TGTGCCAGCAGAAAAAAGATGAACACTGAAGCTTTCTTT	CASRKKMNTEAFF
TRBV2	13	.	TRBJ2-1	.	TGTGCCAGCAGTGACTTCATAGCACCTGAGCAGTTCTTC	CASSDFIAPEQFF
TRBV5-1	17	.	TRBJ2-2	.	TGCGCCAGCAGCTTGAGAAGGTGGAGGGTCGACGCCGGGGAGCTGTTTTTT	CASSLRRWRVDAGELFF
TRBV28	16	.	TRBJ2-7	TRBD2	TGTGCCAGCAGTTCAGGTAGCGGGCTAAGCTCCTACGAGCAGTACTTC	CASSSGSGLSSYEQYF
TRBV5-6	15	.	TRBJ1-2	.	TGTGCCAGCAGCTTGGGGGGACCGAGTAACTATGGCTACACCTTC	CASSLGGPSNYGYTF
TRBV28	16	many	TRBJ1-3	TRBD1	TGTGCCAGCCTCTCAGGGGGGATGAGCTCTGGAAACACCATATATTTT	CASLSGGMSSGNTIYF
TRBV5-1	14	once	TRBJ2-1	TRBD1	TGCGCCAGCAGCCTGGACAGGGTTGGGCATGAGCAGTTCTTC	CASSLDRVGHEQFF
TRBV11-2	16	.	TRBJ2-7	TRBD1	TGTGCCAGCAGCTCGGCTTGGACAGGTGCCTCCTACGAGCAGTACTTC	CASSSAWTGASYEQYF
TRBV18	13	.	TRBJ2-1	.	TGTGCCAGCTCACCCCGGGGTACAGACTGGCAGTTCTTC	CASSPRGTDWQFF
TRBV7-6	16	many	TRBJ2-1	TRBD2	TGTGCCAGCAGCTTAGCGGCACTAGCGGGAGTTGGGGAGCAGTTCTTC	CASSLAALAGVGEQFF
TRBV4-1	15	.	TRBJ1-1	.	TGCGCCAGCAGCAGGAACCCGACAGAGAACACTGAAGCTTTCTTT	CASSRNPTENTEAFF
TRBV28	16	.	TRBJ1-1	TRBD1	TGTGCCAGCAGTTTATTAGGGACAGGTCAGAACACTGAAGCTTTCTTT	CASSLLGTGQNTEAFF
TRBV15	16	.	TRBJ1-5	.	TGTGCCACCAGCAGAGAGGTTTTTGGGGGCAATCAGCCCCAGCATTTT	CATSREVFGGNQPQHF
TRBV28	15	few	TRBJ2-7	TRBD2	TGTGCCAGCAGTTTAGGTTTACTAGCGAGCCACGAGCAGTACTTC	CASSLGLLASHEQYF